Listed here are 17 T cell receptor beta chains from one sample, sequenced in a study of shared clonotypes between healthy human individuals (dated by TCRdb to 2019 to 2021). Library construction relied on the immunoSEQ multiplex PCR assay. TCRdb provides this immuneACCESS table in a form limited to in-frame rearrangements. Some clones are lacking; in checked studies, under half of them reflect an unresolved V gene, and why the rest are absent is not known. For this sample there are millions of clones; about 95% appear just once. The leading ten clones occupy 1% to 1.3% of the sample. For the CD8 naive samples, CD45RO-negative cells were positively selected for CCR7, yielding a CD45RA+CCR7+ population from which TemRA cells were excluded. Sequenced input: naive CD8+ T cells sorted from blood. This sample's cell subset or site label indicates: CD45RA+CCR7+. The receptors come from a man in his late teens or twenties in good health.

V and J are TRBV5-1 and TRBJ2-7, with 9 bases lining up with TRBD2. The V gene end was trimmed by 3 bases and the J gene end by 7 bases; junction bases not matched to a gene: 5. The CDR3 has 13 amino acids. Germline V gives CDR1 SGHRS, CDR2 YFSETQ. In DNA, the CDR3 is TGCGCCAGCAGCTCGGTCGGACTAGCGGAGCAGTACTTC. Its translation is CASSSVGLAEQYF.

V is TRBV14 and J is TRBJ2-3; 8 positions agree with TRBD2. This CDR3 comprises 15 residues. The V gene end was trimmed by 4 bases and the J gene end by 0 bases; junction bases not matched to a gene: 3. CDR1 is SGHDN and CDR2 is FVKESK in the germline V gene. CDR3 sequence (DNA): TGTGCCAGCAGCCGTTTAGCGGGAAGCACAGATACGCAGTATTTT. Translated, it gives CASSRLAGSTDTQYF.

The J gene is TRBJ2-3, the V gene TRBV7-9; D remains unclear. In germline, CDR1 is SEHNR, CDR2 FQNEAQ (reference sequence). The V end lost 5 bases, the J end lost 5 bases, and 17 bases lay between the germline ends. This CDR3 is built from 15 residues. CDR3 bases: TGTGCCAGCAGCCCCTTCCCTAATTCCGGAGATACGCAGTATTTT. Amino acids: CASSPFPNSGDTQYF.

The V gene is TRBV5-5, the J gene TRBJ2-7; no clear D gene. The germline V gene has CDR1 SGHKS and CDR2 YYEKEE (reference sequence). The V end was cut by 0 bases, the J end by 3 bases, with 10 bases between. CDR3 length equals 14 residues. CDR3 nucleotide sequence: TGTGCCAGCAGCTTGGCCCCAGGCGTCTACGAGCAGTACTTC. Translation gives CASSLAPGVYEQYF.

This clone has only one observation. The genes are TRBV2 and TRBJ1-4; D is uncertain. The CDR3 length is 13 residues. Germline assignment: CDR1 SNHLY and CDR2 FYNNEI. V was pared by 10 bases and J by 0 bases, with 9 bases between. The CDR3 nucleotides read TGTGCCAAGACGTCTGCAACTAATGAAAAACTGTTTTTT. This codes for CAKTSATNEKLFF.

V and J are TRBV2 and TRBJ2-1; D remains unclear. This CDR3 is 12 amino acids long. CDR1 SNHLY and CDR2 FYNNEI come from the germline V gene. The ends were cut back, 2 bases at V and 8 bases at J, with 7 bases in the middle. The CDR3 is CASSETGDEQFF. CDR3 DNA sequence: TGTGCCAGCAGTGAAACTGGTGATGAGCAGTTCTTC.

The chain uses TRBV6-5 and TRBJ2-7; 11 bases are shared with TRBD1. Germline CDR1 and CDR2: MNHEY and SVGAGI. The V gene end was trimmed by 4 bases and the J gene end by 4 bases; junction bases not matched to a gene: 6. The CDR3 extends over 15 amino acids. The CDR3 coding sequence is TGTGCCAGCAGTTTGGGGACAGGGGGTTTTTACGAGCAGTACTTC. Residues: CASSLGTGGFYEQYF.

This chain links TRBV29-1 with TRBJ1-3; no definite D call. Trimming took 0 bases from V and 0 from J, leaving 3 bases between them. Germline loops: CDR1 SQVTM, CDR2 ANQGSEA. The CDR3 contains 13 residues. CDR3 loop: CSVEEFSGNTIYF. The DNA of the CDR3 is TGCAGCGTTGAAGAATTCTCTGGAAACACCATATATTTT.

The chain recombines TRBV4-3 with TRBJ2-7, with 7 positions matching TRBD2. The CDR3 is 16 amino acids. The trim removed 0 bases at V and 0 bases at J, leaving 5 bases unmatched. The V gene's germline CDR1 is LGHNA and CDR2 YSLEER. Written as DNA, the CDR3 is TGCGCCAGCAGCCAAGATCCGGGACTACTCTCCTACGAGCAGTACTTC. The encoded protein is CASSQDPGLLSYEQYF.

A single count supports this clone. The rearrangement links TRBV7-3 to TRBJ2-3, with unresolved D. The germline gives CDR1 SGHTA, CDR2 FQGTGA. There are 12 residues in the CDR3. Trimming pared 5 bases from V and 11 bases from J, leaving 14 bases between. The CDR3 is CASSEGRDEQYF. The DNA for the CDR3 is TGTGCCAGCAGCGAAGGCCGAGACGAGCAGTATTTT. Drawing the rest from reference TRBV7-3 and TRBJ2-3, the complete variable domain is GAGVSQTPSNKVTEKGKYVELRCDPISGHTALYWYRQSLGQGPEFLIYFQGTGAADDSGLPNDRFFAVRPEGSVSTLKIQRTERGDSAVYLCASSEGRDEQYFGPGTRLTVL.

J is TRBJ1-1 and V is TRBV2; the match to TRBD1 covers 8 bases. The CDR3 spans 17 residues. Germline CDR1 SNHLY, CDR2 FYNNEI. Trimming cost V 4 bases and J 0 bases; bases outside gene matches: 10. CDR3 region: CASSAGRGLDMNTEAFF. The DNA of the CDR3 is TGTGCCAGCAGTGCCGGCAGGGGGCTCGACATGAACACTGAAGCTTTCTTT. The whole variable domain, filled in from reference TRBV2 and TRBJ1-1, reads EPEVTQTPSHQVTQMGQEVILRCVPISNHLYFYWYRQILGQKVEFLVSFYNNEISEKSEIFDDQFSVERPDGSNFTLKIRSTKLEDSAMYFCASSAGRGLDMNTEAFFGQGTRLTVV.

The gene calls are TRBV4-3 and TRBJ2-7; either TRBD1 or TRBD2 may supply D (6 bases each). Germline V gives CDR1 LGHNA, CDR2 YSLEER. This CDR3 contains 15 residues. The ends were cut back, 3 bases at V and 5 bases at J, with 17 bases in the middle. This CDR3 is CASSHIQGGMDEQYF. The CDR3 DNA reads TGCGCCAGCAGCCACATACAGGGAGGAATGGACGAGCAGTACTTC.

The rearrangement uses TRBV7-9 and TRBJ1-2; 7 positions match TRBD1. V shed 7 bases, J shed 2 bases, and the junction held 7 bases outside the gene matches. The CDR3 sequence is 14 residues long. Germline V gene sequence: CDR1 SEHNR, CDR2 FQNEAQ (reference sequence). CDR3 loop: CASTSTGINYGYTF. CDR3 in DNA: TGTGCCAGCACCTCGACAGGGATCAACTATGGCTACACCTTC.

The chain employs TRBV27 and TRBJ2-2; the match to TRBD2 covers 7 bases. Germline-derived CDR1 and CDR2 are MNHEY and SMNVEV (reference sequence). V trimming: 5 bases; J trimming: 6 bases; junction bases outside the gene matches: 9. The CDR3 is 15 residues long. In DNA, the CDR3 is TGTGCCAGCAGTCCATTGCGGGAGTGGTCCGGGGAGCTGTTTTTT. Protein product: CASSPLREWSGELFF.

This chain joins TRBV28 and TRBJ1-5; the match to TRBD1 covers 9 bases. Trimming removed 0 bases from V and 2 bases from J; junction bases left unmatched: 11. CDR1 and CDR2 (germline): MDHEN, SYDVKM. The CDR3 has 19 amino acids. The CDR3, as DNA: TGTGCCAGCAGTTTATGGGGGACAGGGATAGCAATAGGCAATCAGCCCCAGCATTTT. Translated: CASSLWGTGIAIGNQPQHF.

The chain uses TRBV5-4 and TRBJ2-1; maybe TRBD1 (5 bases). Germline V CDR1 and CDR2: SGHNT, YYREEE (reference sequence). This CDR3 is built from 13 residues. V lost 0 bases and J lost 9, with 10 bases in between. The CDR3 region has the DNA TGTGCCAGCAGCTTGGATCGTCAGGGTGAGCAGTTCTTC. Translated, it gives CASSLDRQGEQFF.

The chain joins TRBV4-1 to TRBJ2-3; possible D gene TRBD2, 6 bases. Germline lookup yields CDR1 MGHRA and CDR2 YSYEKL. The CDR3 contains 16 residues. V was cut by 4 bases and J by 5 bases, with 19 bases left in between. The DNA of the CDR3 is TGCGCCAGCAGCCCGGACCGGGGGTATAGGGGAGATACGCAGTATTTT. As protein: CASSPDRGYRGDTQYF.